The 5 T cell receptor beta chains below all came from one sample that was sequenced in a study of cytomegalovirus exposure and HLA in healthy donors. Use of 60 Vbeta and 13 Jbeta primers characterized the PCR. Clones were read by immunoSEQ multiplex PCR, and TCRdb kept only the in-frame ones, dropping some. Among tens of thousands of clones, approximately 63% were seen once, and the ten largest hold about 8.9%. The specimen sequenced was PBMCs. These receptors were obtained from a woman between 45 and 60 years old in good health and CMV-seropositive.

The CDR3 here is CASSSTGGNEKLFF. The CDR3 DNA sequence: TGTGCCAGCAGCTCGACAGGAGGTAATGAAAAACTGTTTTTT. The chain recombines TRBV5-6 with TRBJ1-4; D might be TRBD1 (6 bases). The CDR3 is made up of 14 amino acids. Trimming removed 3 bases from V and 4 bases from J, with 10 bases in between. Looked up from germline, CDR1 is SGHDT and CDR2 is YYEEEE.

The V gene is TRBV7-8, the J gene TRBJ2-1, with D perhaps TRBD2 (6 bases). Trimming stripped 3 bases from V and 7 bases from J, with 13 bases between. This CDR3 contains 14 residues. Germline CDR1 SGHVS, CDR2 FQNEAQ. The chain's CDR3 is CASSFPRTKNEQFF. The CDR3, as DNA: TGTGCCAGCAGCTTTCCGAGGACTAAGAATGAGCAGTTCTTC.

The chain carries TRBV14 and TRBJ1-2, with 12 bases lining up with TRBD1. Germline V lookup: CDR1 SGHDN, CDR2 FVKESK. This CDR3 has 18 residues. The ends lost 4 bases at V and 4 bases at J; junction bases unmatched: 13. The CDR3, as DNA: TGTGCCAGCAGCCCTCCCCGGGACAGGGGGCCCGTATTCTATGGCTACACCTTC. It encodes CASSPPRDRGPVFYGYTF.

The CDR3 spells CSGYRGAETQYF. The CDR3 DNA reads as TGCAGCGGATATCGGGGGGCAGAGACCCAGTACTTC. V gene TRBV29-1 combines with J gene TRBJ2-5; D perhaps matches TRBD2 (7 bases). V was trimmed by 7 bases and J by 4 bases, leaving 13 bases between them. The CDR3 length is 12 residues. Germline-derived CDR1 and CDR2 are SQVTM and ANQGSEA.

This rearrangement joins TRBV11-2 to TRBJ2-3, with 12 nucleotides matching TRBD2. V shed 5 bases and J 3 bases; nucleotides not matched to a gene: 6. Germline CDR1 is SGHAT and CDR2 is FQNNGV. The CDR3 length is 16 residues. CDR3 amino acids: CASSPQLAGGTDTQYF. In nucleotides, the CDR3 is TGTGCCAGCAGCCCCCAGCTAGCGGGGGGGACAGATACGCAGTATTTT.